This record covers a single TCR beta chain. Its cognate antigen is unknown. The entry originates in a study of cytomegalovirus exposure and HLA in healthy donors. The CDR3 totals 16 residues. V shed 1 base and J 0 bases; nucleotides not matched to a gene: 3. Germline CDR1 is SGDLS and CDR2 is YYNGEE. General study results and limits: The authors assumed roughly uniform sequencing depth across donors for presence/absence analyses. Excluded were some V segments that proved indistinguishable, including TRBV6-2 and TRBV6-3. Most subjects' HLA-A and HLA-B alleles were reportedly predicted from TCR beta sequences.

Primers for the PCR totalled 60 Vbeta and 13 Jbeta. How the authors handled the data: Later, an analysis found some 80 million unique TCR beta chains, and about 10 million of these were shared. Using immunoSEQ multiplex PCR, the repertoire was profiled, and TCRdb retains in-frame clones only, with some absent. D and trimming come from the DNA, and the V and J calls and clone size come from that table. The sample has some 190,000 clones, over 65% seen once; the top ten hold under 2%. The V call is TRBV9, the J call TRBJ1-1; TRBD1 matches 10 bases. The sequence was collected from a man between 18 and 29 years old in good health and CMV-seronegative. The sequenced sample consisted of PBMCs. CDR3 sequence: CASSVLGQGLNTEAFF. The CDR3 nucleotides are TGTGCCAGCAGCGTATTGGGACAGGGGTTGAACACTGAAGCTTTCTTT.